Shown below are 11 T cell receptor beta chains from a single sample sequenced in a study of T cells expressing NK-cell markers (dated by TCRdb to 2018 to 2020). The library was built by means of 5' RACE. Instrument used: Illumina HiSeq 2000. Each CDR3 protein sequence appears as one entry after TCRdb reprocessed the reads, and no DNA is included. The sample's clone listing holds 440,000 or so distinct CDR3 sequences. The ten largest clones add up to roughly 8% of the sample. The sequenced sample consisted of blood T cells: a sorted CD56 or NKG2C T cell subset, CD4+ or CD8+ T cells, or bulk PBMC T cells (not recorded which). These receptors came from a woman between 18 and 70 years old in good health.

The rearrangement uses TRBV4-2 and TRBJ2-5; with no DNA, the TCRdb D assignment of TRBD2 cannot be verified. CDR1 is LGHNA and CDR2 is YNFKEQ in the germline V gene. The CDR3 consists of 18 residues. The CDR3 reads CASSQGSASGSTLETQYF.

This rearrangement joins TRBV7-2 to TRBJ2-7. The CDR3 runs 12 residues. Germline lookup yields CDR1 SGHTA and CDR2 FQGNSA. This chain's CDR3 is CASSLVFHEQYF.

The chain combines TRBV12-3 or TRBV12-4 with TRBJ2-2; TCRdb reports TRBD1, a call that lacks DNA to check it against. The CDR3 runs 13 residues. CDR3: CATILQGTGELFF.

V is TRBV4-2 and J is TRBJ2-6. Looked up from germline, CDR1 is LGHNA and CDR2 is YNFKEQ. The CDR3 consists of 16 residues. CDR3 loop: CASSQDTVSGANVLTF.

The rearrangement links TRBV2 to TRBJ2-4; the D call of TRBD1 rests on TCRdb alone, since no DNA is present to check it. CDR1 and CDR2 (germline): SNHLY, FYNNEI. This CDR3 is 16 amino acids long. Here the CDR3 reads CASKVGTGVTKNIQYF.

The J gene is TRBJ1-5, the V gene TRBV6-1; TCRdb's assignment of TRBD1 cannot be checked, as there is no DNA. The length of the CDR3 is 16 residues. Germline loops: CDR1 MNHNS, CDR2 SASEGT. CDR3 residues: CASTEGIQGMGQPQHF.

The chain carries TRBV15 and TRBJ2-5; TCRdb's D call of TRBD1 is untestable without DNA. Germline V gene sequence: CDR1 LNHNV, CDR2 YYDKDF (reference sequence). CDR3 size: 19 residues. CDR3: CATSRGQRGRGDLQENQYF.

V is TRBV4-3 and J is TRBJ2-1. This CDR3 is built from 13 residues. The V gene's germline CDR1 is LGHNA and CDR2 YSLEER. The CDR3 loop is CASSQDSVGEQFF.

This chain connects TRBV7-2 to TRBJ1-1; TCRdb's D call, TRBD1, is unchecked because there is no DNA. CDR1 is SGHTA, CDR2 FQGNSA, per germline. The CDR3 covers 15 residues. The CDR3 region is CASSPYMSGNGEAFF.

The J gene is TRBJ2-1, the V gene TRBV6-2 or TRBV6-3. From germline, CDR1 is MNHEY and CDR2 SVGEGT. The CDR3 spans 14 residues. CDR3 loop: CASSFILGYNEQFF.

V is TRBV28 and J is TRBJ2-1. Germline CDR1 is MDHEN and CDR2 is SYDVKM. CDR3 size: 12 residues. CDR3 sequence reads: CASRGQLGEQFF.